The clone carrying this T cell receptor (beta chain) was found a few times. Its target is unknown. This record comes from a study of glioma-infiltrating T cells. Study results and limitations: Very few CDR3 sequences were shared between tissue and blood. Above-expected tissue-blood divergence occurred in all gliomas, most in low-grade ones.

The CDR3 loop spans 17 amino acids. CDR1 SGHVS and CDR2 FQNEAQ come from the germline V gene. Between the trimmed V and J ends, which lost 5 bases and 0 bases, there was a span of 17 bases. TCR alpha and beta CDR3 regions were amplified from RNA using iRepertoire nested multiplex PCR. TCRdb reanalysed the multiplex PCR reads using MiXCR and keeps one entry per CDR3 protein. The sample shows approximately 140,000 distinct CDR3 sequences, around 25% of them seen only once. This receptor was obtained from a human donor with low-grade glioma or glioblastoma, undergoing nonglioma brain surgery, or in good health (not recorded which). The sequenced sample was glioma tissue, nonneoplastic brain tissue, or PBMCs (not recorded which). The rearrangement uses TRBV7-8 and TRBJ1-3; D may be TRBD1 (6 bases). The CDR3 spells CASSTSATGSSGNTIYF. DNA for the CDR3: TGTGCCAGCAGCACTAGTGCCACAGGGTCCTCTGGAAACACCATATATTTT. The entire variable domain, with the rest obtained from reference TRBV7-8 and TRBJ1-3, is as follows: GAGVSQSPRYKVAKRGQDVALRCDPISGHVSLFWYQQALGQGPEFLTYFQNEAQLDKSGLPSDRFFAERPEGSVSTLKIQRTQQEDSAVYLCASSTSATGSSGNTIYFGEGSWLTVV.